This entry features one T cell receptor (beta chain) sequence. Its antigen is still unknown. The sample originates from a study of T cells after yellow fever vaccination. Study findings and constraints: Most primary-vaccination clones reappeared after the booster (about 95% CD4, about 87% CD8). Across the CD4 and CD8 compartments, a small share of clonotypes was present in both. In FACS-sorted repertoires, abundant clonotypes from the bulk population could appear as contaminants.

UMIs were added to TCR cDNA along with a universal primer site when it was made by 5'RACE template switching. Each CDR3 protein gets one entry after TCRdb re-called the 5' RACE reads with MiXCR. The sample yields under 600,000 distinct CDR3 sequences, 21% seen once. The V end was cut by 2 bases, the J end by 1 base, with 15 bases between. CDR1 SGDLS and CDR2 YYNGEE come from the germline V gene. The CDR3 has 16 residues. The sequences come from PBMCs, collected around 3 weeks after the first yellow fever vaccination. V gene TRBV9 combines with J gene TRBJ2-5; maybe TRBD2 (6 bases). The sequence was obtained from a man between 18 and 35 years old who received the YFV17D yellow fever vaccine. DNA of the CDR3: TGTGCCAGCAGCGTTTCTGCGGGGTCCCTCCAAGAGACCCAGTACTTC. It codes for CASSVSAGSLQETQYF.